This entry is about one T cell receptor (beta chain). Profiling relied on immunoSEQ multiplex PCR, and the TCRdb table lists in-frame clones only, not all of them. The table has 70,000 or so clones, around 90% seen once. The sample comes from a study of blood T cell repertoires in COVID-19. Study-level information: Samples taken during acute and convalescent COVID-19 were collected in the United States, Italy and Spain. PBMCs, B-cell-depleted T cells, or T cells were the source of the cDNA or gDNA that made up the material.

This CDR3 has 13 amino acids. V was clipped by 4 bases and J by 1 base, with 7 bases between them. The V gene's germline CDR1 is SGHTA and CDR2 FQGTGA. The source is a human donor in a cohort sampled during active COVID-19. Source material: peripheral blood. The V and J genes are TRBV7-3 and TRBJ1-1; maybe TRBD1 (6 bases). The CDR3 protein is CASSSTGNTEAFF. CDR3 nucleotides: TGTGCCAGCAGCTCGACAGGGAACACTGAAGCTTTCTTT.